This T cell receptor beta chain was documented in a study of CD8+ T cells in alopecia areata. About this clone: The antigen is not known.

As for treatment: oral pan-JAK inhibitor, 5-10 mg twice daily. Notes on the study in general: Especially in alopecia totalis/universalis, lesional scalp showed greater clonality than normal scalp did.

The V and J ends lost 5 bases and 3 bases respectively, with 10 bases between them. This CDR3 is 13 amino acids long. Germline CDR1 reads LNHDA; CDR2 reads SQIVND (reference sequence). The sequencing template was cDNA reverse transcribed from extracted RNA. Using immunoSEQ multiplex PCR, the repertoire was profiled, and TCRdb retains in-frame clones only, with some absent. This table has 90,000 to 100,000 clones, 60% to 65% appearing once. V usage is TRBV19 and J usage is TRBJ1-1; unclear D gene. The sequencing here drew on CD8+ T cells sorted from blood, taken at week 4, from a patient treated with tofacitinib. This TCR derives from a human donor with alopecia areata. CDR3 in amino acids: CASSWRGDTEAFF. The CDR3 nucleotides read TGTGCCAGTAGTTGGCGTGGTGACACTGAAGCTTTCTTT. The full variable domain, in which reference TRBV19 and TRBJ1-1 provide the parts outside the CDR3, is DGGITQSPKYLFRKEGQNVTLSCEQNLNHDAMYWYRQDPGQGLRLIYYSQIVNDFQKGDIAEGYSVSREKKESFPLTVTSAQKNPTAFYLCASSWRGDTEAFFGQGTRLTVV.